Each of the 30 T cell receptor beta chains below was sequenced from the same sample in a study of shared T cell receptors in the human thymus (dated by TCRdb to 2020 to 2023). The library was produced with the immunoSEQ multiplex PCR assay. Here the immuneACCESS table is served through TCRdb, limited to in-frame sequences with V and J called. Missing clones are a known gap in these copies; in checked studies unresolved V genes cover under half, and the rest lacks a known reason. The sample includes hundreds of thousands of clones, with around 87% observed a single time. The top ten constitute over 0.008% of the sample. The same specimen was also included in a second study, on human thymus T cells.

The sequenced sample was thymocytes. The receptors here all came from a boy younger than two with a congenital heart defect. Donor details come from another sample of the same person, matched by shared clones.

The rearrangement joins TRBV9 to TRBJ1-4; D is possibly TRBD1 (6 bases). The germline V gene has CDR1 SGDLS and CDR2 YYNGEE. CDR3 length: 17 amino acids. V was trimmed by 1 base and J by 7 bases, leaving 20 bases between them. The CDR3 coding sequence is TGTGCCAGCAGCGTAACCGGTCACCCGGGACAAAGTGAAAAACTGTTTTTT. This encodes CASSVTGHPGQSEKLFF. The variable domain in full, completed from reference TRBV9 and TRBJ1-4, reads DSGVTQTPKHLITATGQRVTLRCSPRSGDLSVYWYQQSLDQGLQFLIQYYNGEERAKGNILERFSAQQFPDLHSELNLSSLELGDSALYFCASSVTGHPGQSEKLFFGSGTQLSVL.

CDR3 DNA sequence: TGTGCCAGCAGCATACTAGCGGGGGGCCAAGAGACCCAGTACTTC. Its protein product is CASSILAGGQETQYF. The chain combines TRBV9 with TRBJ2-5, with 12 positions matching TRBD2. This CDR3 spans 15 amino acids. V gave up 4 bases and J gave up 1 base; unmatched junction bases: 2. Germline loops: CDR1 SGDLS, CDR2 YYNGEE. The entire variable domain, with the rest obtained from reference TRBV9 and TRBJ2-5, is as follows: DSGVTQTPKHLITATGQRVTLRCSPRSGDLSVYWYQQSLDQGLQFLIQYYNGEERAKGNILERFSAQQFPDLHSELNLSSLELGDSALYFCASSILAGGQETQYFGPGTRLLVL.

The gene calls are TRBV11-2 and TRBJ1-2; possibly TRBD1 for D (5 bases). V was pared by 0 bases and J by 4 bases, with 15 bases between. The CDR3 spans 16 residues. The V gene's germline CDR1 is SGHAT and CDR2 FQNNGV. The CDR3, as DNA: TGTGCCAGCAGCTTAGATAGACCCCCCAGGGCCTATGGCTACACCTTC. Translated, it gives CASSLDRPPRAYGYTF. Together with reference TRBV11-2 and TRBJ1-2, the CDR3 gives the full variable domain: EAGVAQSPRYKIIEKRQSVAFWCNPISGHATLYWYQQILGQGPKLLIQFQNNGVVDDSQLPKDRFSAERLKGVDSTLKIQPAKLEDSAVYLCASSLDRPPRAYGYTFGSGTRLTVV.

The chain is built from TRBV15 and TRBJ2-2, with 10 positions matching TRBD2. Trimming cost V 0 bases and J 1 base; bases outside gene matches: 8. Per the germline V gene, CDR1 is LNHNV and CDR2 is YYDKDF (reference sequence). The CDR3 totals 19 residues. This CDR3 reads CATSRDDPGLAQNTGELFF. CDR3 coding DNA: TGTGCCACCAGCAGAGATGACCCGGGACTAGCGCAGAACACCGGGGAGCTGTTTTTT.

The chain joins TRBV6-1 to TRBJ2-7; TRBD2 aligns across 9 bases. This CDR3 comprises 15 residues. Per germline, CDR1 MNHNS and CDR2 SASEGT. With 6 bases clipped from V and 5 bases from J, the junction kept 11 bases outside the gene matches. This CDR3 reads CASRYGREGDDEQYF. The CDR3 DNA reads TGTGCCAGCAGGTATGGGCGGGAGGGTGACGACGAGCAGTACTTC.

The chain combines TRBV11-2 with TRBJ2-3; 13 bases agree with TRBD2. Trimming at V came to 5 bases and at J to 1 base, leaving 3 bases not matched to a gene. CDR3 size: 16 residues. CDR1 is SGHAT, CDR2 FQNNGV, per germline. CDR3 DNA sequence: TGTGCCAGCAGCCCCGGGACTAGCGGGGGCACAGATACGCAGTATTTT. Protein: CASSPGTSGGTDTQYF.

As regards this clone: Other nucleotide sequences in the sample specify the same CDR3. The rearrangement uses TRBV9 and TRBJ1-1; 7 nucleotides agree with TRBD1. After removal of 1 base from V and 5 bases from J, the junction contained 2 bases not matched to a gene. Per germline, CDR1 SGDLS and CDR2 YYNGEE. This CDR3 contains 13 residues. Here the CDR3 reads CASSVSRGTEAFF. CDR3 DNA sequence: TGTGCCAGCAGCGTATCCAGGGGGACTGAAGCTTTCTTT.

The rearrangement uses TRBV5-4 and TRBJ1-2; 7 nucleotides align to TRBD1. This CDR3 comprises 16 residues. Germline values: CDR1 SGHNT, CDR2 YYREEE (reference sequence). V dropped 1 base and J dropped 0; count of bases not matched to a gene: 6. CDR3 region: CASSLNRGLTNYGYTF. The CDR3 bases are TGTGCCAGCAGCTTGAACAGGGGATTAACTAACTATGGCTACACCTTC.

The chain couples TRBV23-1 to TRBJ2-1; TRBD1 is a possible D gene (6 bases). TRBV23-1 is an open reading frame whose function is uncertain. This CDR3 is built from 17 residues. V lost 2 bases and J 3 bases, leaving 17 bases between the germline ends. The DNA for the CDR3 is TGCGCCAGCAGTCAAATCAAGGAGAGGGGGTACTACAATGAGCAGTTCTTC. Translated: CASSQIKERGYYNEQFF.

The V and J genes are TRBV6-4 and TRBJ2-3; D is uncertain. CDR3 length: 14 residues. Germline V lookup: CDR1 MRHNA, CDR2 SNTAGT. V shed 4 bases and J shed 2 bases, with 10 bases lying between them. CDR3 nucleotide sequence: TGTGCCAGCAGTGCAAACCTAGACACAGATACGCAGTATTTT. Protein: CASSANLDTDTQYF.

CDR3 DNA sequence: TGTGCCAGCAGCTCCGAACCCGACCTAGCGGAGCCCTACGAGCAGTACTTC. It encodes CASSSEPDLAEPYEQYF. The J gene is TRBJ2-7, the V gene TRBV7-8; 7 nucleotides line up with TRBD2. The germline CDR1 and CDR2 sequences are SGHVS and FQNEAQ. Losses at the gene ends were 4 bases for V and 2 bases for J; bases not matched to a gene: 14. This CDR3 is built from 17 residues.

This chain links TRBV10-3 with TRBJ1-1; 7 nucleotides line up with TRBD1. CDR1 and CDR2 from the germline V gene are ENHRY and SYGVKD. The CDR3 totals 15 residues. The V segment lost 10 bases and the J segment 6 bases; nucleotides outside the gene matches: 17. The CDR3 spells CATKIKGANFPEAFF. In nucleotides, the CDR3 is TGTGCCACCAAGATCAAGGGGGCGAATTTTCCTGAAGCTTTCTTT.

In this sample, this clone turned up a few times. This rearrangement joins TRBV9 to TRBJ1-1; D gene unclear. The germline gives CDR1 SGDLS, CDR2 YYNGEE. Trimming took off 2 bases at V and 5 bases at J, with 13 bases between the two ends. CDR3 length: 14 amino acids. CDR3 amino acids: CASSVGVSGTEAFF. For the CDR3, the DNA is TGTGCCAGCAGCGTCGGGGTCTCTGGTACTGAAGCTTTCTTT.

The chain recombines TRBV4-1 with TRBJ2-3, with 7 bases that match TRBD1. CDR1 is MGHRA and CDR2 is YSYEKL in the germline V gene. Trimming cost V 1 base and J 4 bases; bases outside gene matches: 5. The length of the CDR3 is 15 residues. CDR3 residues: CASSQVQGKSDTQYF. The CDR3 DNA follows: TGCGCCAGCAGCCAAGTACAGGGGAAGTCAGATACGCAGTATTTT.

The rearrangement links TRBV7-8 to TRBJ2-5; a weak D match, TRBD1 (6 bases). The V gene lost 4 bases and the J gene lost 5 bases, with 11 bases spanning the gap. Germline V gene sequence: CDR1 SGHVS, CDR2 FQNEAQ. The CDR3 loop spans 13 amino acids. CDR3 region: CASSSTGHETQYF. The CDR3 DNA follows: TGTGCCAGCAGCTCCACAGGGCACGAGACCCAGTACTTC.

V is TRBV12-5 and J is TRBJ2-7; TRBD2 agrees at 11 bases. Germline V lookup: CDR1 LGHNT, CDR2 FRNRAP. This CDR3 has 16 amino acids. With 5 bases clipped from V and 3 bases from J, the junction kept 9 bases outside the gene matches. The CDR3 protein is CASGAVAGGPDYEQYF. The CDR3 DNA follows: TGTGCTAGTGGTGCCGTAGCGGGAGGGCCCGACTACGAGCAGTACTTC.

The chain combines TRBV30 with TRBJ1-4; weak D call: TRBD1 (6 bases). V was clipped by 0 bases and J by 8 bases, with 16 bases between them. Germline values: CDR1 GTSNPN, CDR2 SVGIG (reference sequence). This CDR3 spans 15 amino acids. The chain's CDR3 is CAWSVHTGSSEKLFF. The CDR3 DNA follows: TGTGCCTGGAGTGTACATACAGGGTCTAGCGAAAAACTGTTTTTT.

This chain joins TRBV2 and TRBJ1-1; a weak D match, TRBD1 (6 bases). Germline assignment: CDR1 SNHLY and CDR2 FYNNEI. The length of the CDR3 is 12 residues. V gave up 5 bases and J gave up 14 bases, with 18 bases separating them. For the CDR3, the DNA is TGTGCCAGCAGTTTTACAGGGTTTATGTGGTTCTTT. This codes for CASSFTGFMWFF.

This rearrangement joins TRBV28 to TRBJ1-1, with TRBD1 as a possible D gene (6 bases). Germline lookup yields CDR1 MDHEN and CDR2 SYDVKM. Deletions cut 0 bases from V and 6 bases from J, with 20 bases between. The CDR3 has 17 residues. For the CDR3, the DNA is TGTGCCAGCAGTTTATGCAGAGGACAGTCGTGCATGCCTGAAGCTTTCTTT. Protein product: CASSLCRGQSCMPEAFF.

The V call is TRBV7-3, the J call TRBJ2-4; tentative D call: TRBD2 (5 bases). The germline CDR1 and CDR2 sequences are SGHTA and FQGTGA. Trimming took 7 bases from V and 5 from J, leaving 12 bases between them. The CDR3 runs 13 residues. The CDR3 region has the DNA TGTGCCAGCACCCGGGATGGGGAAAACATTCAGTACTTC. It codes for CASTRDGENIQYF.

The chain couples TRBV9 to TRBJ1-2, with a possible D match to TRBD1 (6 bases). The CDR3 sequence is 16 residues long. Germline V gene sequence: CDR1 SGDLS, CDR2 YYNGEE. V gave up 0 bases and J gave up 7 bases, with 19 bases separating them. In nucleotides, the CDR3 is TGTGCCAGCAGCGTAGAGGGGGGGCAGGGACGTCGTGGCTACACCTTC. It translates to CASSVEGGQGRRGYTF.

The V call is TRBV4-1, the J call TRBJ2-3, with 10 bases lining up with TRBD1. J was trimmed by 0 bases and V by 2 bases; bases with no gene match: 5. There are 17 residues in the CDR3. Germline-derived CDR1 and CDR2 are MGHRA and YSYEKL. CDR3 residues: CASSQPRQGASTDTQYF. The CDR3 bases are TGCGCCAGCAGCCAACCCAGACAGGGGGCTAGCACAGATACGCAGTATTTT.

This sequence joins TRBV5-1 and TRBJ2-3; possible D gene TRBD2, 5 bases. Germline assignment: CDR1 SGHRS and CDR2 YFSETQ. The CDR3 extends over 14 amino acids. V shed 10 bases and J shed 2 bases, with 17 bases lying between them. CDR3 sequence reads: CACRSSPNTDTQYF. In DNA form, the CDR3 reads TGCGCCTGCCGATCTAGCCCCAACACAGATACGCAGTATTTT.

This chain links TRBV4-3 with TRBJ2-3, with 12 bases aligning to TRBD1. This CDR3 spans 19 amino acids. The germline gives CDR1 LGHNA, CDR2 YSLEER. The trim removed 0 bases at V and 3 bases at J, leaving 10 bases unmatched. The CDR3 coding sequence is TGCGCCAGCAGCCAAGAAGGAAGGGGACAGGGGGCGAGGACAGATACGCAGTATTTT. It translates to CASSQEGRGQGARTDTQYF.

The chain joins TRBV30 to TRBJ2-3; no reliable D call. V was cut by 1 base and J by 6 bases, with 17 bases left in between. Germline V lookup: CDR1 GTSNPN, CDR2 SVGIG (reference sequence). CDR3 size: 15 residues. The CDR3 DNA follows: TGTGCCTGGAGTGGACACCTTAACCGTCGGGATACGCAGTATTTT. As protein: CAWSGHLNRRDTQYF. The complete variable domain, with remaining parts taken from reference TRBV30 and TRBJ2-3, reads SQTIHQWPATLVQPVGSPLSLECTVEGTSNPNLYWYRQAAGRGLQLLFYSVGIGQISSEVPQNLSASRPQDRQFILSSKKLLLSDSGFYLCAWSGHLNRRDTQYFGPGTRLTVL.

V gene TRBV4-3 combines with J gene TRBJ2-3, with 7 bases that match TRBD2. Per germline, CDR1 LGHNA and CDR2 YSLEER. The CDR3 extends over 15 amino acids. With 2 bases clipped from V and 1 base from J, the junction kept 3 bases outside the gene matches. In DNA form, the CDR3 reads TGCGCCAGCAGCCAACGGGGGGTTCGCACAGATACGCAGTATTTT. Amino acids: CASSQRGVRTDTQYF.

The genes are TRBV27 and TRBJ2-5; D is possibly TRBD2 (7 bases). This CDR3 spans 17 amino acids. Looked up from germline, CDR1 is MNHEY and CDR2 is SMNVEV (reference sequence). The germline V and J ends were trimmed by 5 bases and 3 bases, with 22 bases remaining between them. This CDR3 reads CASSTRGPGGGEETQYF. The CDR3 DNA is TGTGCCAGCAGTACACGAGGGCCGGGCGGGGGCGAAGAGACCCAGTACTTC.

The chain recombines TRBV28 with TRBJ1-5; possibly TRBD1 for D (5 bases). V dropped 6 bases and J dropped 2 bases, with 14 bases sitting between them. In germline, CDR1 is MDHEN, CDR2 SYDVKM. This CDR3 has 15 amino acids. In DNA form, the CDR3 reads TGTGCCAGCAGCGTTTTGGGGCGCGGCAATCAGCCCCAGCATTTT. It is translated as CASSVLGRGNQPQHF.

The chain has TRBV15 and TRBJ2-7, with 9 bases matching TRBD1. This CDR3 comprises 15 residues. Germline assignment: CDR1 LNHNV and CDR2 YYDKDF (reference sequence). With V trimmed by 1 base and J by 5 bases, 6 bases remained unmatched. The DNA of the CDR3 is TGTGCCACCAGCAGAGTCGAGACAGGGGGGAACGAGCAGTACTTC. This translates into CATSRVETGGNEQYF.

CDR3 loop: CASSSGQANTGELFF. The CDR3 DNA sequence: TGTGCCAGCAGCTCGGGACAGGCTAACACCGGGGAGCTGTTTTTT. The genes are TRBV7-9 and TRBJ2-2, with 8 bases matching TRBD1. The V gene end was trimmed by 4 bases and the J gene end by 2 bases; junction bases not matched to a gene: 3. The CDR3 covers 15 residues. Germline assignment: CDR1 SEHNR and CDR2 FQNEAQ (reference sequence). Together with reference TRBV7-9 and TRBJ2-2, the CDR3 gives the full variable domain: DTGVSQNPRHKITKRGQNVTFRCDPISEHNRLYWYRQTLGQGPEFLTYFQNEAQLEKSRLLSDRFSAERPKGSFSTLEIQRTEQGDSAMYLCASSSGQANTGELFFGEGSRLTVL.